This record looks at one T cell receptor beta chain sequence and its context. The CDR3 spans 11 residues. In germline, CDR1 is SNHLY, CDR2 FYNNEI. V was pared by 6 bases and J by 10 bases, with 10 bases between. The data originate from a study of CD8 T cells in Susac syndrome. Random hexamers were used to reverse transcribe an amount of roughly 0.45 to 1 ug RNA. One entry per CDR3 protein results from TCRdb running MiXCR on the immunoSEQ multiplex PCR reads. The sample gives under 85,000 distinct CDR3 sequences, about 93% of which show up once; around 0.45% is in the top ten. The TCR sequence derives from a human donor with Susac syndrome. The chain links TRBV2 to TRBJ2-1, with D perhaps assigned TRBD1 or TRBD2 (5 bases each). Input material: CD8+ T cells from PBMCs. The CDR3 loop is CASRKGEEQFF. CDR3 bases: TGTGCCAGCAGGAAAGGGGAGGAGCAGTTCTTC.